This TCR beta chain was profiled in a study of Ad26.COV2.S vaccination and SARS-CoV-2 variants. Treatment described: around 19 received Ad26.COV2.S at low or high dose, single or two shots; 5 received placebo; per-sample allocation not given. Specimen acquisition occurred on day 63 following the initial vaccine or placebo injection. The repertoire was sequenced with immunoSEQ multiplex PCR; TCRdb's copy has only in-frame clones and lacks some. The sample consists of 400,000 to 500,000 clones, roughly 89% of them appearing once. Findings and limits, study-wide: Comparable non-spike TCR breadth was observed in vaccine and placebo recipients.

In the case of this clone: The antigen remains unidentified.

The V and J ends lost 5 bases and 8 bases respectively, with 9 bases between them. Germline CDR1 and CDR2: KGHSH and LQKENI. This CDR3 is built from 11 residues. This specimen was peripheral blood, taken in a trial of Ad26.COV2.S vaccine versus placebo. This chain uses TRBV18 with TRBJ2-5; D is perhaps TRBD1 (6 bases). The clonotype comes from a person between 18 and 65 years old who received the Ad26.COV2.S COVID-19 vaccine or a placebo. In DNA form, the CDR3 reads TGTGCCAGCTCATCACAGGGAACCCAGTACTTC. Its translation is CASSSQGTQYF.